The source of this TCR beta chain is a study of regulatory T cells in long-lasting Graves disease. The overall study: Over 5 years on antithyroid drugs plus positive TSH receptor antibodies marked Graves' disease as persistent.

The ends were cut back, 0 bases at V and 7 bases at J, with 10 bases in the middle. The CDR3 has 13 residues. This sample's time point: persistent/refractory GD, antithyroid drugs over 5 years with positive TRAb. Following extraction of RNA from PBMCs, that RNA was used to make the TCR library. Graves' disease diagnosis was established per American Thyroid Association guidelines. For TCR beta, libraries came from iRepertoire HTBI primers and Arm-PCR of CDR3 regions. TCRdb redid the calling of the multiplex PCR reads with MiXCR, one entry per CDR3 protein. Among roughly 400,000 distinct CDR3 sequences, 20% to 25% were seen once, and the ten largest hold around 20%. This clonotype was counted ten times or more.

The chain uses TRBV12-3 or TRBV12-4 and TRBJ2-7; possible D gene TRBD2, 5 bases. The specimen comprised peripheral blood mononuclear cells (PBMCs), sampled when the disease was refractory, from a patient treated with antithyroid drugs. This receptor was taken from a female donor with Graves disease. Here the CDR3 reads CASSLAGEVEQYF. The DNA of the CDR3 is TGTGCCAGCAGTTTAGCGGGAGAAGTGGAGCAGTACTTC.